This T cell receptor (beta chain) emerged from a study of T cell responses to AZD1222 COVID-19 vaccine. Broader study findings: Females outnumbered males among donors, who were mostly white British; clonal diversity was possibly underestimated. None of the repertoires were sampled until the peak T cell response had passed. Targeting of unmutated variant regions was reportedly seen in nearly half of spike-specific TCRs.

Profiling relied on immunoSEQ multiplex PCR, and the TCRdb table lists in-frame clones only, not all of them. Among about 200,000 clones listed, more than 80% were seen once. The germline V gene has CDR1 MNHNY and CDR2 SVGAGI (reference sequence). With 7 bases removed from V and 2 bases from J, the gap between germline ends came to 9 bases. The CDR3 sequence is 13 residues long. As to this clone: Its specificity is unknown.

The receptor comes from an adult who received the MenACWY meningococcal vaccine as a control. The gene calls are TRBV6-6 and TRBJ1-5, with D maybe TRBD1 (5 bases). The specimen comprised peripheral blood, sampled 28 days after the second dose of the MenACWY control vaccine. The CDR3 sequence: CASTKGGNQPQHF. The CDR3, as DNA: TGTGCCAGCACCAAAGGGGGCAATCAGCCCCAGCATTTT.